This entry lists 21 T cell receptor beta chains sequenced from one sample in a study of shared clonotypes between healthy human individuals. The repertoire was sequenced with immunoSEQ multiplex PCR; TCRdb's copy has only in-frame clones and lacks some. The data contain nearly 600,000 clones, 95% to 96% of them singletons. Naive CD8 cells lacked CD45RO and underwent positive selection for CCR7, leaving out terminally differentiated effector memory CD45RA+ cells. Sequencing input: naive CD8+ T cells sorted from blood. The source is a woman aged 30 to 39 in good health.

This clone was picked up one time. The V call is TRBV9, the J call TRBJ2-7; D perhaps matches TRBD1 (5 bases). The germline V gene has CDR1 SGDLS and CDR2 YYNGEE. V lost 4 bases and J 4 bases, leaving 15 bases between the germline ends. The CDR3 contains 14 residues. The CDR3 sequence: CASSQGAGGYEQYF. For the CDR3, the DNA is TGTGCCAGCAGCCAGGGTGCCGGTGGATACGAGCAGTACTTC.

This chain uses TRBV6-1 with TRBJ1-1, with TRBD1 matching over 8 bases. V lost 5 bases, J lost 3 bases, and 5 bases stayed unmatched. Germline loops: CDR1 MNHNS, CDR2 SASEGT. This CDR3 is 14 amino acids long. CDR3 in amino acids: CASSLRDRHTEAFF. The CDR3 bases are TGTGCCAGCAGTCTTCGGGACAGGCACACTGAAGCTTTCTTT.

In this sample, this clone turned up once. V usage is TRBV10-2 and J usage is TRBJ2-7, with TRBD2 as a possible D gene (6 bases). V was clipped by 2 bases and J by 0 bases, with 17 bases between them. The germline V gene has CDR1 WSHSY and CDR2 SAAADI. The length of the CDR3 is 17 residues. CDR3 in amino acids: CASSEGEGGVSSYEQYF. The CDR3 DNA reads TGCGCCAGCAGTGAGGGAGAGGGCGGGGTGAGCTCCTACGAGCAGTACTTC.

The CDR3 DNA reads TGCGCCAGCAGCCAAGTCTCGAACGAGCAGTACTTC. Encoded protein: CASSQVSNEQYF. The chain uses TRBV4-1 and TRBJ2-7, with D uncertain. This CDR3 is built from 12 residues. Germline loops: CDR1 MGHRA, CDR2 YSYEKL. The V gene lost 1 base and the J gene lost 5 bases, with 6 bases spanning the gap.

This chain joins TRBV28 and TRBJ2-5; TRBD1 might be the D (6 bases). V lost 10 bases and J 4 bases, leaving 22 bases between the germline ends. Germline V lookup: CDR1 MDHEN, CDR2 SYDVKM. The CDR3 is 15 amino acids. CDR3 amino acids: CATGGQFNMGETQYF. The CDR3 DNA follows: TGTGCCACCGGAGGACAGTTCAACATGGGAGAGACCCAGTACTTC.

The chain is built from TRBV5-6 and TRBJ2-5; the D gene is possibly TRBD2 (7 bases). The V gene lost 4 bases and the J gene lost 9 bases, with 25 bases spanning the gap. Germline CDR1 and CDR2: SGHDT and YYEEEE. This CDR3 spans 16 amino acids. The CDR3 DNA follows: TGTGCCAGCAGCGGGGGGGCCGGAGGGGCCCTTGGGGCCCAGTACTTC. Translating it yields CASSGGAGGALGAQYF.

This clone was counted once. The chain couples TRBV6-6 to TRBJ2-5, with 10 bases aligning to TRBD2. Trimming cost V 8 bases and J 1 base; bases outside gene matches: 4. There are 14 residues in the CDR3. From germline, CDR1 is MNHNY and CDR2 SVGAGI (reference sequence). The CDR3 here is CASGLAGVQETQYF. For the CDR3, the DNA is TGTGCCAGCGGCCTAGCGGGGGTCCAAGAGACCCAGTACTTC.

The rearrangement uses TRBV28 and TRBJ2-7, with no clear D. This CDR3 is built from 14 residues. The V end lost 3 bases, the J end lost 3 bases, and 12 bases lay between the germline ends. Germline CDR1 reads MDHEN; CDR2 reads SYDVKM. The chain's CDR3 is CASSFWVGSYEQYF. CDR3 nucleotide sequence: TGTGCCAGCAGTTTCTGGGTGGGCAGCTACGAGCAGTACTTC.

The chain recombines TRBV27 with TRBJ2-7, with 11 bases fitting TRBD2. The length of the CDR3 is 16 residues. The V and J ends lost 3 bases and 2 bases, in that order; junction bases with no gene match: 6. CDR1 MNHEY and CDR2 SMNVEV come from the germline V gene (reference sequence). CDR3 DNA sequence: TGTGCCAGCAGTTTCGTCTTAGCGGGAGGGCCCTACGAGCAGTACTTC. It codes for CASSFVLAGGPYEQYF.

This chain uses TRBV5-6 with TRBJ2-3; D ambiguous. The V and J ends lost 4 bases and 2 bases respectively, with 5 bases between them. This CDR3 is 12 amino acids long. Germline V gene data show CDR1 as SGHDT and CDR2 as YYEEEE. The CDR3 nucleotides are TGTGCCAGCAGCGCCTCCACAGATACGCAGTATTTT. This gives the protein CASSASTDTQYF.

The V call is TRBV9, the J call TRBJ2-3, with D possibly being TRBD2 (6 bases). The V end lost 0 bases, the J end lost 0 bases, and 14 bases lay between the germline ends. Germline values: CDR1 SGDLS, CDR2 YYNGEE. This CDR3 spans 17 amino acids. DNA for the CDR3: TGTGCCAGCAGCGTAGAGTATAGCGGAGTAAGCACAGATACGCAGTATTTT. It translates to CASSVEYSGVSTDTQYF. Full variable domain (rest looked up from reference TRBV9 and TRBJ2-3): DSGVTQTPKHLITATGQRVTLRCSPRSGDLSVYWYQQSLDQGLQFLIQYYNGEERAKGNILERFSAQQFPDLHSELNLSSLELGDSALYFCASSVEYSGVSTDTQYFGPGTRLTVL.

The chain employs TRBV10-2 and TRBJ1-1, with 7 nucleotides matching TRBD1. This CDR3 has 13 amino acids. The V segment lost 6 bases and the J segment 2 bases; nucleotides outside the gene matches: 3. Germline V gives CDR1 WSHSY, CDR2 SAAADI. CDR3 sequence (DNA): TGCGCCAGCAGGACAGGGCTTAACACTGAAGCTTTCTTT. It translates to CASRTGLNTEAFF.

The V call is TRBV6-5, the J call TRBJ2-7; 7 nucleotides match TRBD2. The CDR3 consists of 15 residues. The V gene end was trimmed by 6 bases and the J gene end by 0 bases; junction bases not matched to a gene: 8. The V gene's germline CDR1 is MNHEY and CDR2 SVGAGI. CDR3 sequence: CASSSSGIFSYEQYF. CDR3 DNA: TGTGCCAGCAGCTCTAGCGGAATTTTCTCCTACGAGCAGTACTTC.

This chain links TRBV7-9 with TRBJ2-7; TRBD2 matches 8 bases. V shed 5 bases, J shed 6 bases, and the junction held 3 bases outside the gene matches. Germline V gives CDR1 SEHNR, CDR2 FQNEAQ (reference sequence). This CDR3 contains 12 residues. The CDR3 DNA follows: TGTGCCAGCAGCCGGGGGGGTCTCGAGCAGTACTTC. This sequence encodes CASSRGGLEQYF.

The chain uses TRBV11-2 and TRBJ1-1; 12 nucleotides align to TRBD1. This CDR3 contains 15 residues. V lost 4 bases and J lost 8; bases outside the gene matches: 8. Germline CDR1 SGHAT, CDR2 FQNNGV. This CDR3 is CASSSPGQGAGEAFF. In nucleotides, the CDR3 is TGTGCCAGCAGCTCGCCGGGACAGGGGGCAGGAGAAGCTTTCTTT.

CDR3 amino acids: CASSPGGNVIYEQYF. The CDR3 coding sequence is TGTGCCAGCAGCCCCGGGGGAAACGTTATCTACGAGCAGTACTTC. V gene TRBV5-6 combines with J gene TRBJ2-7; perhaps TRBD2 as D (6 bases). Between the trimmed V and J ends, which lost 4 bases and 3 bases, there was a span of 17 bases. The CDR3 extends over 15 amino acids. CDR1 is SGHDT and CDR2 is YYEEEE in the germline V gene.

The chain is built from TRBV19 and TRBJ2-1; D is uncertain. Between the trimmed V and J ends, which lost 1 base and 2 bases, there was a span of 6 bases. The CDR3 is made up of 14 amino acids. The germline V gene encodes CDR1 LNHDA and CDR2 SQIVND (reference sequence). The CDR3 DNA sequence: TGTGCCAGTAGTATAGCTCCAGCCTACAATGAGCAGTTCTTC. It codes for CASSIAPAYNEQFF.

The chain has TRBV23-1 and TRBJ1-5; D gene unclear. Being an ORF, TRBV23-1 has a function that is uncertain. The CDR3 has 15 amino acids. Trimming pared 3 bases from V and 0 bases from J, leaving 9 bases between. DNA of the CDR3: TGCGCCAGCAGTCACGGCAGCTATAGCAATCAGCCCCAGCATTTT. It codes for CASSHGSYSNQPQHF.

The chain combines TRBV30 with TRBJ2-2; D gene uncertain. V lost 0 bases to trimming and J lost 7 bases, with 9 bases between them. Germline lookup yields CDR1 GTSNPN and CDR2 SVGIG (reference sequence). This CDR3 region has 13 residues. The CDR3 spells CAWSVVEFGELFF. CDR3 bases: TGTGCCTGGAGTGTAGTCGAGTTCGGGGAGCTGTTTTTT. Filled out from reference TRBV30 and TRBJ2-2, the complete variable domain reads SQTIHQWPATLVQPVGSPLSLECTVEGTSNPNLYWYRQAAGRGLQLLFYSVGIGQISSEVPQNLSASRPQDRQFILSSKKLLLSDSGFYLCAWSVVEFGELFFGEGSRLTVL.

This CDR3 reads CASSLGLAGEGYEQYF. The DNA of the CDR3 is TGCGCCAGCAGCTTGGGACTAGCGGGAGAGGGGTACGAGCAGTACTTC. The chain recombines TRBV5-1 with TRBJ2-7; 12 bases agree with TRBD2. There are 16 residues in the CDR3. Germline CDR1 and CDR2: SGHRS and YFSETQ. V shed 0 bases, J shed 4 bases, and the junction held 5 bases outside the gene matches.

The J gene is TRBJ2-3, the V gene TRBV6-1, with 8 bases matching TRBD2. The CDR3 totals 14 residues. V was clipped by 3 bases and J by 8 bases; unmatched bases: 7. Germline V lookup: CDR1 MNHNS, CDR2 SASEGT. CDR3 in DNA: TGTGCCAGCAGTGATGAAGCGGGAGATCGTACGCAGTATTTT. Translated: CASSDEAGDRTQYF.